The clone carrying this T cell receptor beta chain has only one observation. The source of the sample is a study of T cell responses to AZD1222 COVID-19 vaccine. This CDR3 contains 12 residues. Trimming shortened V by 4 bases and J by 0 bases, and 7 bases separated the two germline ends. The germline CDR1 and CDR2 sequences are SQVTM and ANQGSEA. TCRdb's table, derived via immunoSEQ multiplex PCR, lists solely in-frame clones and lacks some. The data hold fewer than 300,000 clones, with over 85% observed a single time. This receptor was identified in an adult in good health. V usage is TRBV29-1 and J usage is TRBJ2-7; D ambiguous. The sequencing here drew on peripheral blood, taken on day 0 of AZD1222 vaccination. The CDR3 loop reads CSVVGISYEQYF. The CDR3 nucleotides read TGCAGCGTTGTGGGCATCTCCTACGAGCAGTACTTC.